The next 27 T cell receptor beta chains were all read from a single sample in a study of OX40 agonist ivuxolimab in advanced cancers. Measured with immunoSEQ multiplex PCR; TCRdb has only the in-frame clones, and not every one. Among 100,000 to 150,000 clones, 85% to 95% were seen once, and the ten largest hold 0.7% to 0.85%. Here the sequenced sample was CD4+ or CD8+ T cells sorted from blood, taken in a trial of the OX40 agonist ivuxolimab. These receptors all come from an adult with an advanced solid tumor such as melanoma, head and neck, liver or kidney cancer.

This chain uses TRBV6-1 with TRBJ1-5; D possibly corresponds to TRBD1 (5 bases). Germline V CDR1 and CDR2: MNHNS, SASEGT. V was clipped by 8 bases and J by 5 bases, with 13 bases between them. The CDR3 extends over 13 amino acids. CDR3 sequence: CASHVREDQPQHF. The CDR3 DNA reads as TGTGCCAGCCACGTCAGGGAGGATCAGCCCCAGCATTTT.

The chain recombines TRBV19 with TRBJ2-1; a weak D match, TRBD2 (6 bases). This CDR3 region has 14 residues. Germline V CDR1 and CDR2: LNHDA, SQIVND (reference sequence). V dropped 8 bases and J dropped 5 bases, with 16 bases sitting between them. DNA of the CDR3: TGTGCCAGTGGGGGACTCTCCAGCCACAATGAGCAGTTCTTC. Protein sequence: CASGGLSSHNEQFF.

Regarding this clone: Additional DNA sequences in this sample encode the identical CDR3. The chain carries TRBV6-5 and TRBJ1-5, with 10 positions matching TRBD1. There are 14 residues in the CDR3. The J segment lost 2 bases and the V segment lost 5 bases, leaving 0 bases of the junction unmatched. Germline lookup yields CDR1 MNHEY and CDR2 SVGAGI. This chain's CDR3 is CASSGQGGNQPQHF. The CDR3 DNA sequence: TGTGCCAGCAGTGGACAGGGGGGCAATCAGCCCCAGCATTTT.

The chain links TRBV19 to TRBJ2-7, with 8 nucleotides matching TRBD2. This CDR3 spans 16 amino acids. The germline V gene encodes CDR1 LNHDA and CDR2 SQIVND (reference sequence). V lost 3 bases and J lost 0; bases outside the gene matches: 7. CDR3 coding DNA: TGTGCCAGTAGTATGACCCTCGGGAGGGGCTCCTACGAGCAGTACTTC. Its protein is CASSMTLGRGSYEQYF.

The V gene is TRBV7-2, the J gene TRBJ1-2, with a weak D call TRBD1 (5 bases). Germline CDR1 reads SGHTA; CDR2 reads FQGNSA. V gave up 5 bases and J gave up 4 bases, with 17 bases separating them. The CDR3 sequence is 15 residues long. CDR3 nucleotide sequence: TGTGCCAGCAGCCTCGGGGGAGGGGCGGCCTATGGCTACACCTTC. Amino acids: CASSLGGGAAYGYTF.

This rearrangement joins TRBV2 to TRBJ1-1, with a tentative D call TRBD1 (5 bases). The CDR3 covers 13 residues. CDR1 and CDR2 from the germline V gene are SNHLY and FYNNEI. V lost 5 bases to trimming and J lost 0 bases, with 7 bases between them. The CDR3 reads CASSSRVNTEAFF. The CDR3 nucleotides read TGTGCCAGCAGTTCCAGGGTGAACACTGAAGCTTTCTTT.

The chain recombines TRBV19 with TRBJ2-7; 10 nucleotides align to TRBD2. Germline trimming cut 6 bases from V and 3 bases from J; bases unmatched to any gene: 17. There are 18 residues in the CDR3. Germline loops: CDR1 LNHDA, CDR2 SQIVND (reference sequence). The CDR3 nucleotides are TGTGCCAGTAGATCAACCGGGACTAGCGTCAAGTCGAGCTACGAGCAGTACTTC. Its translation is CASRSTGTSVKSSYEQYF.

The genes are TRBV6-5 and TRBJ2-2; TRBD1 might be the D (6 bases). This CDR3 contains 15 residues. Germline V gene data show CDR1 as MNHEY and CDR2 as SVGAGI. Trimming took off 6 bases at V and 1 base at J, with 12 bases between the two ends. The CDR3 DNA follows: TGTGCCAGCAGACGGCTAGGGGGGAACACCGGGGAGCTGTTTTTT. It translates to CASRRLGGNTGELFF.

The chain couples TRBV18 to TRBJ2-7; D may be TRBD1 or TRBD2 (6 bases each). Trimming removed 3 bases at V and 3 bases at J, with 24 bases between. CDR1 KGHSH and CDR2 LQKENI come from the germline V gene. The length of the CDR3 is 18 residues. In DNA, the CDR3 is TGTGCCAGCTCACCCCCCGTCGGGGGCTCTATGTCTCGCTACGAGCAGTACTTC. Translation: CASSPPVGGSMSRYEQYF.

The gene calls are TRBV19 and TRBJ2-5, with D uncertain. This CDR3 contains 12 residues. The germline V and J ends were trimmed by 6 bases and 5 bases, with 10 bases remaining between them. Germline values: CDR1 LNHDA, CDR2 SQIVND (reference sequence). Written as DNA, the CDR3 is TGTGCCAGTAGAAGCACCGGGGAGACCCAGTACTTC. Translation gives CASRSTGETQYF.

The chain joins TRBV7-8 to TRBJ2-3; D possibly corresponds to TRBD1 (6 bases). Trimming removed 3 bases from V and 6 bases from J, with 13 bases in between. The germline V gene encodes CDR1 SGHVS and CDR2 FQNEAQ. The CDR3 spans 14 residues. The CDR3 region is CASSFGQGSDTQYF. In DNA, the CDR3 is TGTGCCAGCAGCTTTGGGCAGGGGAGTGATACGCAGTATTTT.

V and J are TRBV6-6 and TRBJ1-6; D gene uncertain. The germline CDR1 and CDR2 sequences are MNHNY and SVGAGI (reference sequence). The CDR3 is 16 amino acids. V was trimmed by 7 bases and J by 6 bases, leaving 19 bases between them. CDR3 loop: CASTIAVGGFNSPLHF. The CDR3 DNA is TGTGCCAGCACTATCGCAGTCGGAGGGTTTAATTCACCCCTCCACTTT.

This clone was seen a single time. V and J are TRBV10-3 and TRBJ1-5; TRBD1 might be the D (6 bases). Trimming pared 5 bases from V and 3 bases from J, leaving 20 bases between. There are 17 residues in the CDR3. Germline assignment: CDR1 ENHRY and CDR2 SYGVKD. The CDR3 loop is CAISSIPGQAYNQPQHF. CDR3 nucleotides: TGTGCCATCAGTTCGATCCCGGGACAAGCTTACAATCAGCCCCAGCATTTT.

J is TRBJ2-1 and V is TRBV19, with 12 bases lining up with TRBD2. The trim removed 1 base at V and 4 bases at J, leaving 8 bases unmatched. The CDR3 is 18 amino acids. Germline-derived CDR1 and CDR2 are LNHDA and SQIVND (reference sequence). This CDR3 reads CASSIASSSGRAYNEQFF. The CDR3 nucleotides read TGTGCCAGTAGTATAGCCTCATCTAGCGGGAGGGCATACAATGAGCAGTTCTTC. The whole variable domain, remainder taken from reference TRBV19 and TRBJ2-1, is DGGITQSPKYLFRKEGQNVTLSCEQNLNHDAMYWYRQDPGQGLRLIYYSQIVNDFQKGDIAEGYSVSREKKESFPLTVTSAQKNPTAFYLCASSIASSSGRAYNEQFFGPGTRLTVL.

This chain links TRBV9 with TRBJ2-7; 7 bases fit TRBD2. This CDR3 region has 15 residues. The germline gives CDR1 SGDLS, CDR2 YYNGEE. With V trimmed by 0 bases and J by 7 bases, 10 bases remained unmatched. The chain's CDR3 is CASSVEGRAREEQYF. In nucleotides, the CDR3 is TGTGCCAGCAGCGTAGAAGGGAGGGCCCGTGAAGAGCAGTACTTC.

V gene TRBV7-2 combines with J gene TRBJ1-1; D unresolved. The CDR3 loop spans 15 amino acids. Germline CDR1 and CDR2: SGHTA and FQGNSA. V was trimmed by 5 bases and J by 0 bases, leaving 13 bases between them. CDR3 protein: CASSQTSTMNTEAFF. The CDR3 nucleotides read TGTGCCAGCAGCCAAACGTCCACCATGAACACTGAAGCTTTCTTT.

This clone was detected only once. The V gene is TRBV7-8, the J gene TRBJ1-1, with D unclear. CDR1 and CDR2 (germline): SGHVS, FQNEAQ. V was clipped by 4 bases and J by 11 bases, with 11 bases between them. The CDR3 loop spans 11 amino acids. The chain's CDR3 is CASSSEIMAFF. CDR3 nucleotides: TGTGCCAGCAGCTCTGAAATAATGGCTTTCTTT.

This clone was counted between two and nine times. The genes are TRBV5-1 and TRBJ2-1, with D perhaps matching TRBD2 (6 bases). Germline V CDR1 and CDR2: SGHRS, YFSETQ. This CDR3 comprises 16 residues. V was pared by 1 base and J by 5 bases, with 16 bases between. Here the CDR3 reads CASSLTSGLGNNEQFF. The CDR3 nucleotides are TGCGCCAGCAGCTTGACGTCGGGACTCGGGAACAATGAGCAGTTCTTC.

In this sample, this clone turned up a few times. The chain employs TRBV6-6 and TRBJ2-7, with no clear D. The germline V and J ends were trimmed by 2 bases and 2 bases, with 10 bases remaining between them. The CDR3 has 14 residues. Germline V gene data show CDR1 as MNHNY and CDR2 as SVGAGI (reference sequence). This CDR3 reads CASSYHPETYEQYF. The CDR3 DNA reads as TGTGCCAGCAGTTACCACCCGGAAACCTACGAGCAGTACTTC.

In the case of this clone: Germline is not matched at one junction end, which may reflect a read error. The rearrangement links TRBV18 to TRBJ1-5; 8 nucleotides match TRBD1. This CDR3 spans 15 amino acids. Looked up from germline, CDR1 is KGHSH and CDR2 is LQKENI. The CDR3 loop is CASSSDRGSNQPRHF. The CDR3 nucleotides are TGTGCCAGCTCAAGCGACAGGGGAAGCAATCAGCCCCGGCATTTT.

V and J are TRBV2 and TRBJ1-6; D is possibly TRBD1 (5 bases). The length of the CDR3 is 16 residues. The germline CDR1 and CDR2 sequences are SNHLY and FYNNEI. Between the trimmed V and J ends, which lost 4 bases and 9 bases, there was a span of 19 bases. This CDR3 is CASSVEGGQGASPLHF. The CDR3 DNA sequence: TGTGCCAGCAGTGTGGAGGGTGGCCAGGGCGCTTCACCCCTCCACTTT.

The V gene is TRBV28, the J gene TRBJ1-5; no definite D call. V was clipped by 10 bases and J by 0 bases, with 13 bases between them. The CDR3 extends over 14 amino acids. Germline CDR1 MDHEN, CDR2 SYDVKM. The CDR3 loop reads CAIQPGYSNQPQHF. CDR3 in DNA: TGTGCCATCCAACCGGGTTATAGCAATCAGCCCCAGCATTTT.

V usage is TRBV23-1 and J usage is TRBJ2-7; D is ambiguous. TRBV23-1 is an ORF, and what it does is uncertain. The CDR3 loop spans 16 amino acids. The V and J ends lost 0 bases and 5 bases respectively, with 17 bases between them. The CDR3 here is CASSQSPQVPLHEQYF. The CDR3 nucleotides read TGCGCCAGCAGTCAATCGCCCCAGGTTCCCCTCCACGAGCAGTACTTC.

The chain has TRBV28 and TRBJ2-4; the match to TRBD2 covers 7 bases. The CDR3 runs 15 residues. Losses at the gene ends were 3 bases for V and 5 bases for J; bases not matched to a gene: 7. Germline values: CDR1 MDHEN, CDR2 SYDVKM. The CDR3 loop is CASSFSSAGQNIQYF. CDR3 nucleotide sequence: TGTGCCAGCAGTTTCTCCTCAGCGGGGCAAAACATTCAGTACTTC.

CDR3 nucleotides: TGTGCCAGCAGCAACCGGGACAGGGACGAGCAGTACTTC. It encodes CASSNRDRDEQYF. The chain combines TRBV7-2 with TRBJ2-7; TRBD1 matches 9 bases. The CDR3 runs 13 residues. J lost 5 bases, V lost 5 bases, and 4 bases had no gene match. The V gene's germline CDR1 is SGHTA and CDR2 FQGNSA.

The chain has TRBV4-2 and TRBJ1-1; the D is unclear. Germline V gene lookup returns CDR1 LGHNA and CDR2 YNFKEQ. Trimming took 2 bases from V and 6 from J, leaving 4 bases between them. The CDR3 consists of 11 residues. The CDR3 sequence: CASSQLAEAFF. The CDR3 DNA reads TGTGCCAGCAGCCAACTGGCTGAAGCTTTCTTT.

The chain joins TRBV25-1 to TRBJ1-2, with 7 bases aligning to TRBD1. CDR1 is MGHDK and CDR2 is SYGVNS in the germline V gene. V was clipped by 1 base and J by 3 bases; unmatched bases: 5. The CDR3 is 15 amino acids. The CDR3 bases are TGTGCCAGCAGTGAATCTCTTACAGGGGACTATGGCTACACCTTC. It yields the protein CASSESLTGDYGYTF.